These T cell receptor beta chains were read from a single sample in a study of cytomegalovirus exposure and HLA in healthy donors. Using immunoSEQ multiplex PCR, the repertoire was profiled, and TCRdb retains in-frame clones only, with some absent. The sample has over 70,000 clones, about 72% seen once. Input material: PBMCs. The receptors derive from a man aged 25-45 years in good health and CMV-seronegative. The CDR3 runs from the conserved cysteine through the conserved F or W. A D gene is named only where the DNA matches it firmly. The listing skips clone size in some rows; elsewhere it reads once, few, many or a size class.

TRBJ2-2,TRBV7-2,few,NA,TGTGCCAGCAGCCCCCCCGGGTGGGAGGCCGGGGAGCTGTTTTTT,CASSPPGWEAGELFF
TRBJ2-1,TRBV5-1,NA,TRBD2,TGCGCCAGCAGCTTGGGTGCGGGAGGCCACAATGAGCAGTTCTTC,CASSLGAGGHNEQFF
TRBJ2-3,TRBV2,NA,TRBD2,TGTGCCAGCAGATTGACTAGCGGGGGCCCTATCGATACGCAGTATTTT,CASRLTSGGPIDTQYF
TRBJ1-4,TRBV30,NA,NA,TGTGCCTGGGGGGAGGAGGAAAAACTGTTTTTT,CAWGEEEKLFF
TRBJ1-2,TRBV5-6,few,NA,TGTGCCAGCAGCTTGGAAGGGGTGTTAGGCTACACCTTC,CASSLEGVLGYTF
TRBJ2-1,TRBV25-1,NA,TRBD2,TGTGCCAGCAGTGGTGAGGGACTAGCGGGGCCCGCCTACAATGAGCAGTTCTTC,CASSGEGLAGPAYNEQFF
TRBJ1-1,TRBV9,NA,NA,TGTGCCAGCAGCGCTGGGGGGAGCGAGGGGGCTTTCTTT,CASSAGGSEGAFF
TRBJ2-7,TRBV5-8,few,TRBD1,TGTGCCAGCAGTTTGACCGGGACAGGGAGAAACTACGAGCAGTACTTC,CASSLTGTGRNYEQYF
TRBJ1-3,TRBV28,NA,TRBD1,TGTGCCGAACAGGGGGCTGGAAACACCATATATTTT,CAEQGAGNTIYF
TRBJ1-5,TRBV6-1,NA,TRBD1,TGTGCCAGCAGGTCCGGGACAGGGGCTCAGCCCCAGCATTTT,CASRSGTGAQPQHF
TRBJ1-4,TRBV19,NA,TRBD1,TGTGCCAGCCGACAGGGCGGCGATGAAAAACTGTTTTTT,CASRQGGDEKLFF
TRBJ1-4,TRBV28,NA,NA,TGTGCCAGCAGGCAACAGGGCCTTGCAACTAATGAAAAACTGTTTTTT,CASRQQGLATNEKLFF
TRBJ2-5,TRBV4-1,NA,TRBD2,TGCGCCAGCAGCCAAAGTAGCGGGAGCTCCGAGACCCAGTACTTC,CASSQSSGSSETQYF
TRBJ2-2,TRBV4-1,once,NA,TGCGCCAGCAGCCTACAGCACACCGGGGAGCTGTTTTTT,CASSLQHTGELFF
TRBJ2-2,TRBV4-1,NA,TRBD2,TGCGCCAGCAGCCAAGTAGCGGGGGGGCGATTAACCGGGGAGCTGTTTTTT,CASSQVAGGRLTGELFF
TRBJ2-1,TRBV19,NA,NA,TGTGCCAGTAGTCCCAATCGACACCGTAATGAGCAGTTCTTC,CASSPNRHRNEQFF
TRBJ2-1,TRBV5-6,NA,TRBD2,TGTGCCAGCAGCTTAAGCGGGAGCACGAATGAGCAGTTCTTC,CASSLSGSTNEQFF
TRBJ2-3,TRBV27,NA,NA,TGTGCCAGCAGTTTGAAGCCCCCACAGGGTGCGGGCACAGATACGCAGTATTTT,CASSLKPPQGAGTDTQYF
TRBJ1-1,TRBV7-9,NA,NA,TGTGCCAGCAGCTCCAGGGAGGGCAACACTGAAGCTTTCTTT,CASSSREGNTEAFF
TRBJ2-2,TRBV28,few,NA,TGTGCCAGCAGTTTAAGTGGGCTCGCACTTACGAACACCGGGGAGCTGTTTTTT,CASSLSGLALTNTGELFF
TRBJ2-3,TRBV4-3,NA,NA,TGCGCCAGCAGCCCTCGACTAATAGGTCCCCCAGATACGCAGTATTTT,CASSPRLIGPPDTQYF
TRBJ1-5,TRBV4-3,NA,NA,TGCGCCAGCAGCCAAGAGGTTTCGGGGAACCAGCCCCAGCATTTT,CASSQEVSGNQPQHF
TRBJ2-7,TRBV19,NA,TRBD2,TGTGCCAGTAGTATTGGGGACTACCTCGCCGAGCAGTACTTC,CASSIGDYLAEQYF
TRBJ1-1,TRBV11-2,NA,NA,TGTGCCAGCAGCTTTCGACAGCCGAACACTGAAGCTTTCTTT,CASSFRQPNTEAFF
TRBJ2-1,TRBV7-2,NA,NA,TGTGCCAGCAGCTTAGCCCGGGATGGCTCCTACAATGAGCAGTTCTTC,CASSLARDGSYNEQFF
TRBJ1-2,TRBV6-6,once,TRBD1,TGTGCCAGCAGTCGGCCGGGACAGGTTACAGGTGGCTACACCTTC,CASSRPGQVTGGYTF
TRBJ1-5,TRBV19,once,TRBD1,TGTGCCAGTAGTCAGGGGGGTAACAATCAGCCCCAGCATTTT,CASSQGGNNQPQHF
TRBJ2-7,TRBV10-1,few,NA,TGCGCCAGCAGTGAAGCCGGGTCTCGAGATTCCTACGAGCAGTACTTC,CASSEAGSRDSYEQYF
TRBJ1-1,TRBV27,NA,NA,TGTGCCAGCAGTTTAAGGGCGGGGGGCACTGAAGCTTTCTTT,CASSLRAGGTEAFF
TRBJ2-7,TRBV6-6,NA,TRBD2,TGTGCCAGCACCGCCGGATGGACTAGCGGGAGGGGTGAGCAGTACTTC,CASTAGWTSGRGEQYF
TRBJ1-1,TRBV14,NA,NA,TGTGCCAGCAGCCAAGAAAGACAGACCACTGAAGCTTTCTTT,CASSQERQTTEAFF
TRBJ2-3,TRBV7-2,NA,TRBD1,TGTGCCAGCAAAATCGGACAGGCGACAGATACGCAGTATTTT,CASKIGQATDTQYF
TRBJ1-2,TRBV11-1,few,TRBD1,TGTGCCAGCAGCTTATATGGGACAGCCGCCGCTCCACCAAGGGGCTACACCTTC,CASSLYGTAAAPPRGYTF
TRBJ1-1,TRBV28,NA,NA,TGTGCCAGCAGTTTAACTATCACCCTACCTGAAGCTTTCTTT,CASSLTITLPEAFF
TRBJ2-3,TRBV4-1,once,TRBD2,TGCGCCAGCAGCCGCCGGACTAGCGGGAGTTCTGATGATACGCAGTATTTT,CASSRRTSGSSDDTQYF
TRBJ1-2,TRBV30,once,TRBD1,TGTGCCTGGAGTGTCGACAGGGGGACTGGCTACACCTTC,CAWSVDRGTGYTF
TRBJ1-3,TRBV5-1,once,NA,TGCGCCAGCAGCTTGGCGGGGGGAATTGGAAACACCATATATTTT,CASSLAGGIGNTIYF
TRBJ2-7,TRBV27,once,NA,TGTGCCAGCAGTTTAGGAGCCGCGGGTTCCTACGAGCAGTACTTC,CASSLGAAGSYEQYF
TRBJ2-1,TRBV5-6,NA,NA,TGTGCCAGCAGCTGGGGGCCGGTAAATGAGCAGTTCTTC,CASSWGPVNEQFF
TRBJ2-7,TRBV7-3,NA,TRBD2,TGTGCCAGCAGCTTAGGCCCGGGACTAGCGGGAGTGTACGAGCAGTACTTC,CASSLGPGLAGVYEQYF
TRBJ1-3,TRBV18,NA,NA,TGTGCCAGCTCTTCCCAAAGCCGGGGCTCTGGAAACACCATATATTTT,CASSSQSRGSGNTIYF
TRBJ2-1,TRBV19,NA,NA,TGTGCCAGTAGTATAGAAGCAGGTAGCTCCTACAATGAGCAGTTCTTC,CASSIEAGSSYNEQFF
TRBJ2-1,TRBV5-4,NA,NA,TGTGCCAGCAGCTTGAATGAGGGAGATCGGTTCTTC,CASSLNEGDRFF
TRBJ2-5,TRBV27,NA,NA,TGTGCCAGCAGTCCCAGACGGGGGGCGGGAGAGACCCAGTACTTC,CASSPRRGAGETQYF
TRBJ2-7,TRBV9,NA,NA,TGTGCCAGCAGCTTCCGGTCTTCGGGGGAGGAGCAGTACTTC,CASSFRSSGEEQYF
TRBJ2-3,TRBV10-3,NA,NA,TGTGCCATCTCGGGCGGGCGGGATGGAACAGATACGCAGTATTTT,CAISGGRDGTDTQYF
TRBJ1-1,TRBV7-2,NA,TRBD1,TGTGCCAGCAGCTTAGCTGAACAGGGGTACACTGAAGCTTTCTTT,CASSLAEQGYTEAFF
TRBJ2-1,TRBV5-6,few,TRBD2,TGTGCCAGCAGCTTGTTAGCGGGGGGGCTAGGTAATGAGCAGTTCTTC,CASSLLAGGLGNEQFF
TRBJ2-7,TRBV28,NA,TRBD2,TGTGCCAGCAGTTTATGGGGCGGGAGCGGAGAAAACGAGCAGTACTTC,CASSLWGGSGENEQYF
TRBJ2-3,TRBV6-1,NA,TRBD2,TGTGCCAGCAGTGACTGGCGGGGGGGCACAGATACGCAGTATTTT,CASSDWRGGTDTQYF
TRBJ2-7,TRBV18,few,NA,TGTGCCAGCTCACCAGAGGGATTGAACGAGCAGTACTTC,CASSPEGLNEQYF
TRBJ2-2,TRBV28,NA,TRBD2,TGTGCCAGCAGGGGGGGGATGAACATGGCCCCCACCGGGGAGCTGTTTTTT,CASRGGMNMAPTGELFF
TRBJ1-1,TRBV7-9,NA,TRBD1,TGTGCCAGCAGTTGGGGACAGGGAACTGAAGCTTTCTTT,CASSWGQGTEAFF
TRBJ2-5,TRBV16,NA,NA,TGTGCCAGCAGCCAGGGGGGACAGTTCCAAGAGACCCAGTACTTC,CASSQGGQFQETQYF
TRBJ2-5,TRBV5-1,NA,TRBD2,TGCGCCAGCAGCTTTACTAGCGGGAGGGAGACCCAGTACTTC,CASSFTSGRETQYF
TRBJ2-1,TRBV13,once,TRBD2,TGTGCCAGCAGCCCCCTCGGGAGGGAGGGGAATGAGCAGTTCTTC,CASSPLGREGNEQFF
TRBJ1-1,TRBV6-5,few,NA,TGTGCCAGCAGCGAACGGGGGACTGAAGCTTTCTTT,CASSERGTEAFF
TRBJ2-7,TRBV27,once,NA,TGTGCCAGCAGTCTTTCCGGGACACCTTACGAGCAGTACTTC,CASSLSGTPYEQYF
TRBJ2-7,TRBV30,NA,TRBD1,TGTGCCTGCCCGAGACAGGGCAGGTCCTACGAGCAGTACTTC,CACPRQGRSYEQYF
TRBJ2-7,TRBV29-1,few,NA,TGCAGCGTTTCTTGGGGCAAGACCTACGAGCAGTACTTC,CSVSWGKTYEQYF